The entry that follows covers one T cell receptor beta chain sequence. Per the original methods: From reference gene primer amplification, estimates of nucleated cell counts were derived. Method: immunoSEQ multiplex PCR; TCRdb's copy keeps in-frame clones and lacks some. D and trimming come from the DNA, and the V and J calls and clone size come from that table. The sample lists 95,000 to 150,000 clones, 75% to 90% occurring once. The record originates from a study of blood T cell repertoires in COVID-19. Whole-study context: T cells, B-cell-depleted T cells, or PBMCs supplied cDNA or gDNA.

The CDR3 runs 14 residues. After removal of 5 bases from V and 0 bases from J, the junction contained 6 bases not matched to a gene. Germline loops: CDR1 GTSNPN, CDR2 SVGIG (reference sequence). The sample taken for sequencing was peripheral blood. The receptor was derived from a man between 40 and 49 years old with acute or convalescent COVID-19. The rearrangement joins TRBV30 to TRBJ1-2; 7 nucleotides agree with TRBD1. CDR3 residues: CAWAKDRANYGYTF. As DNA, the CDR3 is TGTGCCTGGGCGAAAGACAGGGCTAACTATGGCTACACCTTC.